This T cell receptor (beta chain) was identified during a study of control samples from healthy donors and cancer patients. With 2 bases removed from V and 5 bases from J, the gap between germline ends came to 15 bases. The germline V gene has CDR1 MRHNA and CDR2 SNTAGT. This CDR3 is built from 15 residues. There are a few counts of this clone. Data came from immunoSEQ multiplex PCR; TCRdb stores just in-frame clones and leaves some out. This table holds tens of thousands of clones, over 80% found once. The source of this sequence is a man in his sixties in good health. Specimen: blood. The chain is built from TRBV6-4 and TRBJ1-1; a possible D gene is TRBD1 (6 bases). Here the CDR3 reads CASSDLRYRETEAFF. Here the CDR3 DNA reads TGTGCCAGCAGTGACCTTCGATACAGGGAAACTGAAGCTTTCTTT.